These T cell receptor beta chains were read from a single sample in a study of vaccination and CD4 T cells after COVID-19. For these receptors, no antigen is known. TCRdb reprocessed the PCR reads via MiXCR and lists one record per CDR3 protein. Of 7,500 to 9,000 distinct CDR3 sequences in the sample, approximately 37% were seen once. Input material: CD4+ T cells from blood, cultured in vitro. These receptors were collected from a human donor in good health. Both conserved end residues are part of each CDR3. Fields, in order: D gene, clone size, V gene, J gene, CDR3 protein, CDR3 DNA. A D gene is named only where the DNA matches it firmly. Size is omitted from some rows. Given values are once, few, many or a class for expanded clones.

D: NA
size: NA
V: TRBV21-1
J: TRBJ2-7
CDR3: CASSPGTSWYEQYF
DNA: TGTGCCAGCAGCCCAGGGACTAGTTGGTACGAGCAGTACTTC

D: NA
size: NA
V: TRBV7-2
J: TRBJ2-7
CDR3: CASSLAGSYEQYF
DNA: TGTGCCAGCAGCTTAGCGGGCTCCTACGAGCAGTACTTC

D: TRBD1
size: NA
V: TRBV6-2/TRBV6-3
J: TRBJ1-2
CDR3: CASTKQGANYGYTF
DNA: TGTGCCAGCACCAAACAGGGGGCGAACTATGGCTACACCTTC

D: NA
size: NA
V: TRBV7-8
J: TRBJ1-3
CDR3: CASSLDRAAGNTIYF
DNA: TGTGCCAGCAGCTTAGACAGGGCGGCAGGAAACACCATATATTTT

D: TRBD1
size: few
V: TRBV19
J: TRBJ2-2
CDR3: CASSIVGTDTGELFF
DNA: TGTGCCAGTAGTATAGTTGGGACAGACACCGGGGAGCTGTTTTTT

D: TRBD1
size: NA
V: TRBV4-1
J: TRBJ1-5
CDR3: CASSTIATGGRSNQPQHF
DNA: TGCGCCAGCAGCACCATAGCAACAGGGGGTAGGAGCAATCAGCCCCAGCATTTT

D: NA
size: NA
V: TRBV6-2/TRBV6-3
J: TRBJ1-5
CDR3: CASSGAGGQHF
DNA: TGTGCCAGCAGTGGGGCTGGAGGGCAGCATTTT

D: NA
size: NA
V: TRBV20-1
J: TRBJ2-7
CDR3: CSARAGLGPIPYEQYF
DNA: TGCAGTGCTAGAGCCGGTTTAGGCCCTATCCCCTACGAGCAGTACTTC

D: TRBD1
size: few
V: TRBV20-1
J: TRBJ1-1
CDR3: CSARRWDREGTEAFF
DNA: TGCAGTGCCCGGCGCTGGGACAGGGAAGGCACTGAAGCTTTCTTT

D: NA
size: few
V: TRBV20-1
J: TRBJ1-6
CDR3: CSARVGEDNSPLHF
DNA: TGCAGTGCTAGAGTGGGGGAGGATAATTCACCCCTCCACTTT

D: NA
size: NA
V: TRBV27
J: TRBJ2-5
CDR3: CASSLGTGFGGLAQRETQYF
DNA: TGTGCCAGCAGTTTAGGGACAGGGTTTGGCGGACTAGCGCAGCGGGAGACCCAGTACTTC

D: NA
size: few
V: TRBV20-1
J: TRBJ1-6
CDR3: CSARAAGNSPLHF
DNA: TGCAGTGCTAGGGCCGCAGGGAATTCACCCCTCCACTTT

D: NA
size: few
V: TRBV6-2/TRBV6-3
J: TRBJ2-3
CDR3: CASSYSAFKETQYF
DNA: TGTGCCAGCAGTTACTCGGCGTTTAAGGAGACGCAGTATTTT

D: NA
size: NA
V: TRBV19
J: TRBJ1-1
CDR3: CASRPPRGMNTEAFF
DNA: TGTGCCAGTAGGCCCCCTCGAGGGATGAACACTGAAGCTTTCTTT

D: NA
size: NA
V: TRBV7-9
J: TRBJ1-5
CDR3: CASSLDMEPQHF
DNA: TGTGCCAGCAGCTTAGATATGGAACCCCAGCATTTT

D: NA
size: few
V: TRBV5-1
J: TRBJ2-1
CDR3: CASSPGDSVHNEQFF
DNA: TGCGCCAGCAGCCCCGGCGATAGCGTACACAATGAGCAGTTCTTC

D: NA
size: few
V: TRBV28
J: TRBJ2-5
CDR3: CASSTSGQRGETQYF
DNA: NA

D: NA
size: NA
V: TRBV20-1
J: TRBJ2-4
CDR3: CSAIRDASHIQYF
DNA: TGCAGTGCTATCCGGGACGCTTCCCACATTCAGTACTTC

D: NA
size: few
V: TRBV6-5
J: TRBJ1-2
CDR3: CASSYSTTGDYGYTF
DNA: TGTGCCAGCAGTTACTCCACAACCGGGGACTATGGCTACACCTTC

D: TRBD2
size: NA
V: TRBV20-1
J: TRBJ2-1
CDR3: CSARQSGTSRLF
DNA: TGCAGTGCTAGACAGTCCGGGACTAGCAGGCTCTTC

D: NA
size: NA
V: TRBV28
J: TRBJ1-3
CDR3: CASSFGSPGRNTIYF
DNA: TGTGCCAGCAGTTTCGGTAGTCCCGGGCGAAACACCATATATTTT

D: NA
size: NA
V: TRBV6-1
J: TRBJ1-6
CDR3: CASRGTGAYNSPLHF
DNA: TGTGCCAGCAGGGGGACGGGGGCCTATAATTCACCCCTCCACTTT

D: TRBD2
size: NA
V: TRBV2
J: TRBJ2-1
CDR3: CASRPLAGGGSYNEQFF
DNA: TGTGCCAGCAGGCCACTAGCGGGAGGGGGCTCCTACAATGAGCAGTTCTTC

D: NA
size: NA
V: TRBV6-2/TRBV6-3
J: TRBJ2-1
CDR3: CASSYPRTAPNNEQFF
DNA: TGTGCCAGCAGTTACCCCAGGACAGCCCCAAACAATGAGCAGTTCTTC

D: TRBD2
size: NA
V: TRBV5-6
J: TRBJ2-7
CDR3: CASSLAWGGSSSYEQYF
DNA: TGTGCCAGCAGCTTGGCCTGGGGGGGATCAAGCTCCTACGAGCAGTACTTC

D: NA
size: few
V: TRBV7-7
J: TRBJ2-2
CDR3: CASSSTGTGTGELFF
DNA: TGTGCCAGCAGCTCCACAGGGACGGGCACCGGGGAGCTGTTTTTT

D: NA
size: NA
V: TRBV7-9
J: TRBJ2-1
CDR3: CASSGTPYNEQFF
DNA: TGTGCCAGCAGCGGGACTCCTTACAATGAGCAGTTCTTC

D: TRBD1
size: NA
V: TRBV7-8
J: TRBJ1-6
CDR3: CASSQGTGISPLHF
DNA: TGTGCCAGCAGCCAGGGGACAGGGATTTCACCCCTCCACTTT

D: NA
size: few
V: TRBV7-2
J: TRBJ2-5
CDR3: CASSFKETQYF
DNA: TGTGCCAGCAGCTTTAAAGAGACCCAGTACTTC

D: NA
size: NA
V: TRBV19
J: TRBJ1-5
CDR3: CASSIWGLGSNQPQHF
DNA: TGTGCCAGTAGTATATGGGGGTTAGGTAGCAATCAGCCCCAGCATTTT

D: NA
size: NA
V: TRBV10-3
J: TRBJ2-5
CDR3: CAISGGKETQYF
DNA: TGTGCCATCAGTGGCGGGAAGGAGACCCAGTACTTC

D: NA
size: NA
V: TRBV6-1
J: TRBJ1-1
CDR3: CASSPLSVASDTEAFF
DNA: TGTGCCAGCAGTCCCCTGTCTGTAGCAAGCGACACTGAAGCTTTCTTT

D: TRBD1
size: NA
V: TRBV20-1
J: TRBJ1-4
CDR3: CSASGGEDEKPFF
DNA: TGCAGTGCGTCAGGGGGCGAAGATGAAAAACCGTTTTTT

D: NA
size: NA
V: TRBV6-5
J: TRBJ2-7
CDR3: CASSFTAGSNEQYF
DNA: TGTGCCAGCAGTTTTACGGCAGGGTCGAACGAGCAGTACTTC

D: NA
size: few
V: TRBV6-1
J: TRBJ1-5
CDR3: CASSPPRNLGAQPQHF
DNA: TGTGCCAGCAGCCCGCCCCGAAATCTGGGGGCTCAGCCCCAGCATTTT

D: NA
size: few
V: TRBV6-1
J: TRBJ1-5
CDR3: CASSEGSQHF
DNA: TGTGCCAGCAGTGAGGGGTCCCAGCATTTT

D: NA
size: NA
V: TRBV7-2
J: TRBJ2-5
CDR3: CASSLQWGETQYF
DNA: TGTGCCAGCAGCCTTCAGTGGGGGGAGACCCAGTACTTC

D: NA
size: NA
V: TRBV7-8
J: TRBJ2-5
CDR3: CASSLAPSAGETQYF
DNA: TGTGCCAGCAGCTTAGCGCCTAGCGCAGGGGAGACCCAGTACTTC

D: TRBD1
size: few
V: TRBV28
J: TRBJ2-7
CDR3: CASSLSHGTGVGEQYF
DNA: TGTGCCAGCAGTTTATCGCACGGGACAGGGGTCGGCGAGCAGTACTTC

D: TRBD1
size: few
V: TRBV6-1
J: TRBJ2-5
CDR3: CASSPPRGRVETQYF
DNA: TGTGCCAGCAGCCCTCCCAGGGGGCGGGTAGAGACCCAGTACTTC

D: TRBD1
size: NA
V: TRBV27
J: TRBJ2-7
CDR3: CASSRDRDGPEQYF
DNA: TGTGCCAGCAGCCGGGACAGGGACGGACCCGAGCAGTACTTC

D: TRBD1
size: NA
V: TRBV28
J: TRBJ1-1
CDR3: CASSFDRVITEAFF
DNA: TGTGCCAGCAGTTTTGACAGGGTAATAACTGAAGCTTTCTTT

D: NA
size: NA
V: TRBV7-9
J: TRBJ2-2
CDR3: CASSFGRERITGELFF
DNA: TGTGCCAGCAGCTTTGGTAGGGAGCGAATTACCGGGGAGCTGTTTTTT

D: NA
size: NA
V: TRBV19
J: TRBJ1-2
CDR3: CASSMGGNYGYTF
DNA: TGTGCCAGTAGTATGGGCGGTAACTATGGCTACACCTTC

D: TRBD2
size: few
V: TRBV7-2
J: TRBJ2-1
CDR3: CASRRKTSGRYNEQFF
DNA: TGTGCCAGCAGACGAAAGACTAGCGGGCGATACAATGAGCAGTTCTTC

D: TRBD2
size: NA
V: TRBV6-1
J: TRBJ2-2
CDR3: CASIMFSGRAGTGELFF
DNA: TGTGCCAGCATTATGTTTAGCGGGAGGGCGGGGACCGGGGAGCTGTTTTTT

D: TRBD1
size: few
V: TRBV20-1
J: TRBJ1-2
CDR3: CSAYRGSYGYTF
DNA: TGCAGTGCCTACAGGGGTAGCTATGGCTACACCTTC

D: NA
size: NA
V: TRBV6-5
J: TRBJ1-1
CDR3: CASSYLMNTEAFF
DNA: TGTGCCAGCAGTTACCTAATGAACACTGAAGCTTTCTTT

D: NA
size: few
V: TRBV6-5
J: TRBJ1-1
CDR3: CASSYPASRGGKTEAFF
DNA: TGTGCCAGCAGTTACCCCGCGAGTAGGGGGGGGAAGACTGAAGCTTTCTTT

D: TRBD2
size: NA
V: TRBV7-8
J: TRBJ2-1
CDR3: CASSLQAGGGYNEQFF
DNA: TGTGCCAGCAGCTTACAAGCGGGAGGTGGCTACAATGAGCAGTTCTTC

D: NA
size: NA
V: TRBV6-2/TRBV6-3
J: TRBJ2-7
CDR3: CASSDNWGISYEQYF
DNA: TGTGCCAGCAGTGACAATTGGGGCATATCCTACGAGCAGTACTTC

D: NA
size: NA
V: TRBV5-6
J: TRBJ1-1
CDR3: CASSLGKNTEAFF
DNA: TGTGCCAGCAGCTTGGGGAAGAACACTGAAGCTTTCTTT

D: TRBD2
size: NA
V: TRBV10-3
J: TRBJ2-1
CDR3: CAIQGPGGNEQFF
DNA: TGTGCCATCCAGGGACCGGGGGGGAATGAGCAGTTCTTC

D: NA
size: NA
V: TRBV10-3
J: TRBJ2-7
CDR3: CAYGGPPEGYEQYF
DNA: TGTGCCTACGGGGGGCCCCCCGAAGGTTACGAGCAGTACTTC

D: NA
size: NA
V: TRBV29-1
J: TRBJ2-3
CDR3: CSVEVASSTDTQYF
DNA: TGCAGCGTTGAGGTCGCCAGTTCCACAGATACGCAGTATTTT